Listed below are T cell receptor beta chains from one sample, sequenced in a study of early T cells in non-severe SARS-CoV-2 infection. TCRdb re-called the 5' RACE reads through MiXCR, storing one row per CDR3 protein. The profile shows about 110,000 distinct CDR3 sequences, 12% of them singletons. Sequencing was carried out using whole blood. These receptors all come from an adult who was a healthcare worker with PCR-confirmed SARS-CoV-2 infection or an uninfected control (not recorded which). The CDR3 runs from the conserved cysteine through the conserved F or W. The order of the fields is CDR3 length, V gene, D gene, clone size, J gene, CDR3 DNA, CDR3 protein. The D gene is left open where the match is weak. Not every row has a clone size; where given, it reads once, few, many or a size class.

cdr3_length: 13
v_call: TRBV20-1
d_call: .
clone_size: few
j_call: TRBJ2-3
cdr3_nt: TGCAGTGCTCGGCACGCCGGCACAGATACGCAGTATTTT
cdr3_aa: CSARHAGTDTQYF

cdr3_length: 16
v_call: TRBV2
d_call: TRBD2
clone_size: .
j_call: TRBJ2-2
cdr3_nt: TGTGCCAGCAGATTTGGGCGGGAGGCGAACACCGGGGAGCTGTTTTTT
cdr3_aa: CASRFGREANTGELFF

cdr3_length: 17
v_call: TRBV20-1
d_call: TRBD1
clone_size: .
j_call: TRBJ1-1
cdr3_nt: TGCAGTGCTAGAGATGAGGCCTTACAGGGGTTGAACACTGAAGCTTTCTTT
cdr3_aa: CSARDEALQGLNTEAFF

cdr3_length: 16
v_call: TRBV6-5
d_call: TRBD1
clone_size: .
j_call: TRBJ2-7
cdr3_nt: TGTGCCAGCAGTTACACTGGGACAGGGAAGGACTACGAGCAGTACTTC
cdr3_aa: CASSYTGTGKDYEQYF

cdr3_length: 18
v_call: TRBV7-3
d_call: .
clone_size: few
j_call: TRBJ2-1
cdr3_nt: TGTGCCAGCAGCCCCAAGTCGGTTGCGGGCGACTCCTACAATGAGCAGTTCTTC
cdr3_aa: CASSPKSVAGDSYNEQFF

cdr3_length: 24
v_call: TRBV7-7
d_call: .
clone_size: .
j_call: TRBJ2-2
cdr3_nt: TGTGCTAGCAGCTTATCTCGGCAGGGGGGACGGAGGCTAGCGTGTCCCGTGATCACCGGGGAGCTGTTTTTT
cdr3_aa: CASSLSRQGGRRLACPVITGELFF

cdr3_length: 12
v_call: TRBV12-3/TRBV12-4
d_call: .
clone_size: .
j_call: TRBJ1-2
cdr3_nt: TGTGCCAGCAGTTTATTCGGGGAGGGCTACACCTTC
cdr3_aa: CASSLFGEGYTF

cdr3_length: 15
v_call: TRBV7-9
d_call: .
clone_size: .
j_call: TRBJ2-7
cdr3_nt: TGTGCCAGCAGCTTATGGTCGACTCGGGGGTACGAGCAGTACTTC
cdr3_aa: CASSLWSTRGYEQYF

cdr3_length: 12
v_call: TRBV29-1
d_call: TRBD2
clone_size: .
j_call: TRBJ2-7
cdr3_nt: TGCAGCGTTGAGGCTAGCGGCTACGAGCAGTACTTC
cdr3_aa: CSVEASGYEQYF

cdr3_length: 13
v_call: TRBV29-1
d_call: .
clone_size: many
j_call: TRBJ2-3
cdr3_nt: TGCAGCGTTGAAGGCCCTAACACAGATACGCAGTATTTT
cdr3_aa: CSVEGPNTDTQYF

cdr3_length: 14
v_call: TRBV20-1
d_call: .
clone_size: many
j_call: TRBJ2-1
cdr3_nt: TGCAGTGCTAGACCCGGGAGTGTTTACAATGAGCAGTTCTTC
cdr3_aa: CSARPGSVYNEQFF

cdr3_length: 14
v_call: TRBV6-5
d_call: TRBD2
clone_size: few
j_call: TRBJ2-1
cdr3_nt: TGTGCCAGCAGTATAGGACTAGTCTTCAATGAGCAGTTCTTC
cdr3_aa: CASSIGLVFNEQFF